This T cell receptor (beta chain) was sequenced during a study of response to subunit inactivated influenza vaccine (dated by TCRdb to 2017 to 2018). Turning to the overall study: The study used deep quantitative T cell receptor repertoire profiling to track responses to a trivalent subunit inactivated influenza vaccine. Here is what the overall study found, with its caveats: According to the authors, only a limited number of new T cells may be recruited by each seasonal influenza vaccination.

The CDR3 numbers 17 residues from cysteine through phenylalanine. Kept here is only the CDR3 DNA, which spans 51 bases and is read in frame from base 1. Relative to germline, V is 1 base shorter and J is 4 bases shorter, with 16 bases between their ends. For CDR1 and CDR2, the germline V gene lists SGHDN and FVKESK. The label giving this sample's time point can be read as: around 42 days after influenza vaccine administration. This clonotype appeared many times. The antigen it binds to is not known. Per-base quality was not reported, and no clone a single base away is much larger than it. Library method: RT-PCR. The run used an Illumina HiSeq 2500. TCRdb took the public reads, trimmed them with fastp at Q25, ran MiXCR for clone calling and kept in-frame beta chains. All rows with the same CDR3 protein become a single entry with the most common DNA and genes. This sample is represented by roughly 460,000 distinct CDR3 sequences; 11% of them were singletons. In total, the top ten clones hold approximately 12% of the sample.

The chain is assembled from TRBV14 and TRBJ2-2; tentative D gene TRBD2, with 6 bases matching. The specimen was PBMCs from blood, collected roughly 46 days after vaccination. The sequence was collected from a man aged 45-60 years who received an inactivated influenza vaccine. Donor details come from another sample of the same person, matched by shared clones. The bases are TGTGCCAGCAGCCAAGTTTTTGGTAGCGGAGCCACCGGGGAGCTGTTTTTT. This gives the protein CASSQVFGSGATGELFF.